The 32 T cell receptor beta chains given below trace back to one sample, sequenced in a study of blood T cell repertoires in COVID-19. Method: immunoSEQ multiplex PCR; TCRdb's copy keeps in-frame clones and lacks some. Found here are fewer than 300,000 clones, 65% to 90% of them singletons; the top ten hold 2.5% to 3%. The sequencing sample was made of peripheral blood. Every receptor here comes from a woman aged 55-75 years with active or convalescent COVID-19.

The chain links TRBV27 to TRBJ1-2, with 9 bases fitting TRBD1. The J segment lost 7 bases and the V segment lost 4 bases, leaving 4 bases of the junction unmatched. From germline, CDR1 is MNHEY and CDR2 SMNVEV (reference sequence). The CDR3 runs 13 residues. This chain's CDR3 is CASSWDRVGGYTF. CDR3 nucleotides: TGTGCCAGCAGTTGGGACAGGGTAGGTGGCTACACCTTC.

This rearrangement joins TRBV6-4 to TRBJ2-2; D not resolved. CDR1 and CDR2 (germline): MRHNA, SNTAGT. The CDR3 contains 14 residues. Trimming pared 0 bases from V and 5 bases from J, leaving 7 bases between. The CDR3 DNA follows: TGTGCCAGCAGTGACTCCGCGATTACCGGGGAGCTGTTTTTT. It codes for CASSDSAITGELFF.

This clone was counted only a few times. This chain uses TRBV29-1 with TRBJ2-2, with 8 bases matching TRBD2. V lost 6 bases and J lost 0; bases outside the gene matches: 6. The CDR3 contains 15 residues. The V gene's germline CDR1 is SQVTM and CDR2 ANQGSEA. CDR3 sequence: CSVVAGPANTGELFF. In nucleotides, the CDR3 is TGCAGCGTAGTAGCGGGGCCCGCGAACACCGGGGAGCTGTTTTTT.

This sequence joins TRBV7-9 and TRBJ2-7; 11 bases fit TRBD1. V shed 4 bases and J 3 bases; nucleotides not matched to a gene: 14. Looked up from germline, CDR1 is SEHNR and CDR2 is FQNEAQ (reference sequence). The length of the CDR3 is 18 residues. CDR3 loop: CASSSAGTGGILNYEQYF. CDR3 coding DNA: TGTGCCAGCAGCTCGGCCGGGACAGGGGGTATCCTAAACTACGAGCAGTACTTC.

J is TRBJ2-1 and V is TRBV11-2, with 8 bases aligning to TRBD2. V lost 5 bases and J lost 7; bases outside the gene matches: 13. Germline V gene lookup returns CDR1 SGHAT and CDR2 FQNNGV. This CDR3 comprises 16 residues. DNA of the CDR3: TGTGCCAGCAGCCCTGGTACCACTAGCGGAGGAAATGAGCAGTTCTTC. This translates into CASSPGTTSGGNEQFF.

This chain links TRBV7-2 with TRBJ2-7; 10 bases line up with TRBD1. J gave up 1 base and V 0 bases, and 6 bases lay outside the gene matches. Germline V lookup: CDR1 SGHTA, CDR2 FQGNSA. This CDR3 spans 17 amino acids. The DNA of the CDR3 is TGTGCCAGCAGCTTAGCGCCTTGGGACAGGGGTTCCTACGAGCAGTACTTC. Translating gives CASSLAPWDRGSYEQYF. The whole variable domain, filled in from reference TRBV7-2 and TRBJ2-7, reads GAGVSQSPSNKVTEKGKDVELRCDPISGHTALYWYRQSLGQGLEFLIYFQGNSAPDKSGLPSDRFSAERTGGSVSTLTIQRTQQEDSAVYLCASSLAPWDRGSYEQYFGPGTRLTVT.

V is TRBV2 and J is TRBJ1-6; tentative D call: TRBD1 (6 bases). From germline, CDR1 is SNHLY and CDR2 FYNNEI. There are 12 residues in the CDR3. The V gene lost 8 bases and the J gene lost 6 bases, with 8 bases spanning the gap. The CDR3 nucleotides read TGTGCCAGCGAACAGGGTAATTCACCCCTCCACTTT. This codes for CASEQGNSPLHF.

The chain has TRBV25-1 and TRBJ2-5; a weak D match, TRBD1 (5 bases). CDR1 MGHDK and CDR2 SYGVNS come from the germline V gene. This CDR3 region has 15 residues. Trimming shortened V by 0 bases and J by 2 bases, and 10 bases separated the two germline ends. CDR3 protein: CASSEYKGVQETQYF. The CDR3 DNA sequence: TGTGCCAGCAGTGAATATAAAGGGGTACAAGAGACCCAGTACTTC.

The count of this clone is one. The CDR3 DNA reads TGTGCCAGCAGCTCCGGACAGCTGAACACTGAAGCTTTCTTT. It encodes CASSSGQLNTEAFF. This chain links TRBV6-5 with TRBJ1-1, with D possibly matching TRBD1 (6 bases). V was shortened by 6 bases and J by 0 bases, with 11 bases between the two germline ends. This CDR3 has 14 residues. From germline, CDR1 is MNHEY and CDR2 SVGAGI.

V and J are TRBV20-1 and TRBJ2-3, with 9 positions matching TRBD2. CDR3 length: 16 residues. V dropped 3 bases and J dropped 9; count of bases not matched to a gene: 16. CDR1 DFQATT and CDR2 SNEGSKA come from the germline V gene (reference sequence). For the CDR3, the DNA is TGCAGTGCTAGTTCCCCCGCATTAGCGGGGGCGGGGACGCAGTATTTT. As protein: CSASSPALAGAGTQYF.

This chain uses TRBV7-8 with TRBJ1-2; 7 bases are a match to TRBD1. The CDR3 extends over 15 amino acids. Germline V gene data show CDR1 as SGHVS and CDR2 as FQNEAQ. J lost 4 bases, V lost 1 base, and 6 bases had no gene match. The CDR3 DNA reads TGTGCCAGCAGCTTAGTTCAGGGGGTTTCCTATGGCTACACCTTC. Its protein is CASSLVQGVSYGYTF.

This rearrangement joins TRBV6-6 to TRBJ2-3; 7 nucleotides align to TRBD2. CDR3 size: 16 residues. Germline V CDR1 and CDR2: MNHNY, SVGAGI (reference sequence). V gave up 3 bases and J gave up 0 bases; unmatched junction bases: 6. The CDR3 protein is CASSYSGGSSTDTQYF. CDR3 DNA sequence: TGTGCCAGCAGTTATTCCGGGGGGTCTAGCACAGATACGCAGTATTTT.

In nucleotides, the CDR3 is TGTGCCAGCAGTTCCTCAGGGTCTACTAACTATGGCTACACCTTC. As protein: CASSSSGSTNYGYTF. This rearrangement joins TRBV28 to TRBJ1-2, with D possibly being TRBD1 (5 bases). Per the germline V gene, CDR1 is MDHEN and CDR2 is SYDVKM. V lost 4 bases and J 0 bases, leaving 12 bases between the germline ends. The CDR3 contains 15 residues.

This chain links TRBV4-2 with TRBJ2-1; TRBD2 matches 9 bases. This CDR3 has 16 residues. Germline assignment: CDR1 LGHNA and CDR2 YNFKEQ. V lost 0 bases to trimming and J lost 7 bases; unmatched junction nucleotides: 7. CDR3 loop: CASSQEGAGGVNEQFF. For the CDR3, the DNA is TGTGCCAGCAGCCAAGAGGGCGCGGGGGGGGTTAATGAGCAGTTCTTC.

The chain combines TRBV5-1 with TRBJ2-7, with 10 nucleotides matching TRBD1. This CDR3 is built from 16 residues. Germline lookup yields CDR1 SGHRS and CDR2 YFSETQ. The V segment lost 4 bases and the J segment 6 bases; nucleotides outside the gene matches: 13. CDR3 in amino acids: CASSEHRGQGTSEQYF. The CDR3, as DNA: TGCGCCAGCAGCGAGCACCGGGGACAGGGGACTTCCGAGCAGTACTTC.

The gene calls are TRBV9 and TRBJ1-6, with 10 nucleotides matching TRBD1. Germline CDR1 is SGDLS and CDR2 is YYNGEE. V trimming: 0 bases; J trimming: 10 bases; junction bases outside the gene matches: 7. This CDR3 has 16 amino acids. The CDR3 sequence: CASSVAPGQGLSPLHF. The CDR3 nucleotides are TGTGCCAGCAGCGTAGCCCCGGGACAGGGGTTATCACCCCTCCACTTT.

The rearrangement joins TRBV19 to TRBJ2-6, with 10 nucleotides matching TRBD1. Germline V gene data show CDR1 as LNHDA and CDR2 as SQIVND (reference sequence). The CDR3 covers 17 residues. J was trimmed by 4 bases and V by 5 bases; bases with no gene match: 8. The CDR3 bases are TGTGCCAGTAGTCCCGGGACAGGGGTGTTCGGGGCCAACGTCCTGACTTTC. It codes for CASSPGTGVFGANVLTF.

The rearrangement joins TRBV4-2 to TRBJ2-7; 8 bases fit TRBD2. The CDR3 is 16 residues long. V dropped 0 bases and J dropped 4; count of bases not matched to a gene: 8. Germline V gene lookup returns CDR1 LGHNA and CDR2 YNFKEQ. The CDR3 loop reads CASSQEPGLDLYEQYF. The CDR3 coding sequence is TGTGCCAGCAGCCAAGAACCGGGACTAGACCTTTACGAGCAGTACTTC.

CDR3 DNA sequence: TGTGCCACCAGCAGACTGCCTGGGACAGTTCAAGAGACCCAGTACTTC. Amino acids: CATSRLPGTVQETQYF. The chain is built from TRBV15 and TRBJ2-5; 7 bases are shared with TRBD1. The CDR3 has 16 residues. V lost 2 bases to trimming and J lost 2 bases; unmatched junction nucleotides: 8. Germline V gene data show CDR1 as LNHNV and CDR2 as YYDKDF (reference sequence).

The rearrangement joins TRBV5-1 to TRBJ2-2, with TRBD2 matching over 11 bases. The CDR3 consists of 17 residues. CDR1 and CDR2 (germline): SGHRS, YFSETQ. Trimming cost V 3 bases and J 4 bases; bases outside gene matches: 8. Here the CDR3 DNA reads TGCGCCAGCAGCTCGTCCGGGACTAGCGGCCTCACCGGGGAGCTGTTTTTT. Its protein is CASSSSGTSGLTGELFF.

The rearrangement joins TRBV5-5 to TRBJ1-5; TRBD1 agrees at 8 bases. This CDR3 comprises 17 residues. Trimming took 2 bases from V and 5 from J; bases not matched to a gene: 12. Germline V lookup: CDR1 SGHKS, CDR2 YYEKEE (reference sequence). CDR3 coding DNA: TGTGCCAGCAGCTTTGGTCTCGGCAGGGGGCTGGATCAGCCCCAGCATTTT. This encodes CASSFGLGRGLDQPQHF.

This clone was counted a few times. The chain combines TRBV4-3 with TRBJ2-1; 10 nucleotides align to TRBD1. V dropped 0 bases and J dropped 4; count of bases not matched to a gene: 6. Per germline, CDR1 LGHNA and CDR2 YSLEER. This CDR3 is 17 amino acids long. CDR3 in amino acids: CASSQETTGGEYNEQFF. CDR3 nucleotides: TGCGCCAGCAGCCAAGAGACGACAGGGGGCGAGTACAATGAGCAGTTCTTC.

The chain joins TRBV6-5 to TRBJ2-2; TRBD2 aligns across 8 bases. V shed 2 bases, J shed 6 bases, and the junction held 2 bases outside the gene matches. Germline V gives CDR1 MNHEY, CDR2 SVGAGI. This CDR3 comprises 14 residues. The DNA of the CDR3 is TGTGCCAGCAGTTACCGGACTAGCCCCGGGGAGCTGTTTTTT. Encoded protein: CASSYRTSPGELFF.

The chain couples TRBV19 to TRBJ2-5, with D possibly being TRBD1 (5 bases). The CDR3 runs to 15 residues. Germline CDR1 is LNHDA and CDR2 is SQIVND (reference sequence). V was trimmed by 3 bases and J by 3 bases, leaving 14 bases between them. The CDR3 reads CASSIAGLRKETQYF. CDR3 nucleotides: TGTGCCAGTAGTATCGCAGGGCTGAGGAAAGAGACCCAGTACTTC.

The chain couples TRBV28 to TRBJ2-2; 9 nucleotides agree with TRBD1. Per the germline V gene, CDR1 is MDHEN and CDR2 is SYDVKM. The ends lost 2 bases at V and 5 bases at J; junction bases unmatched: 6. The length of the CDR3 is 16 residues. CDR3 sequence (DNA): TGTGCCAGCAGTTTAACAGGGGGCCTCCTTACCGGGGAGCTGTTTTTT. It encodes CASSLTGGLLTGELFF.

This clone was found once. CDR3 region: CASSVGLAGEFTDTQYF. Written as DNA, the CDR3 is TGTGCCAGCAGCGTAGGGCTAGCGGGGGAGTTCACAGATACGCAGTATTTT. The rearrangement links TRBV9 to TRBJ2-3; 10 bases line up with TRBD2. Germline CDR1 is SGDLS and CDR2 is YYNGEE. The CDR3 contains 17 residues. The junction had 6 bases not matched to a gene; V was cut back by 0 bases and J by 2 bases.

The rearrangement links TRBV29-1 to TRBJ1-6; no clear D. The CDR3 loop spans 13 amino acids. The V end was cut by 4 bases, the J end by 6 bases, with 10 bases between. Germline CDR1 SQVTM, CDR2 ANQGSEA. The CDR3 region has the DNA TGCAGCGTTGGTGAACGGGTTAATTCACCCCTCCACTTT. As protein: CSVGERVNSPLHF.

The rearrangement links TRBV3-1 (or the pseudogene TRBV3-2) to TRBJ2-7; D ambiguous. The CDR3 has 13 amino acids. The germline CDR1 and CDR2 sequences are LGHDT and YNNKEL (reference sequence). V was trimmed by 1 base and J by 3 bases, leaving 7 bases between them. This chain's CDR3 is CASSQAFYYEQYF. In nucleotides, the CDR3 is TGTGCCAGCAGCCAAGCTTTCTACTACGAGCAGTACTTC.

Only one count was recorded for this clone. The gene calls are TRBV6-4 and TRBJ2-3; 7 bases map to TRBD2. The CDR3 covers 16 residues. Trimming removed 3 bases from V and 2 bases from J; junction bases left unmatched: 8. CDR1 MRHNA and CDR2 SNTAGT come from the germline V gene. The CDR3 reads CASSEVAGRSTDTQYF. CDR3 DNA sequence: TGTGCCAGCAGTGAAGTAGCGGGCCGATCCACAGATACGCAGTATTTT.

This chain connects TRBV3-1 (or the pseudogene TRBV3-2) to TRBJ2-7, with TRBD1 as a possible D gene (6 bases). This CDR3 has 15 amino acids. CDR1 LGHDT and CDR2 YNNKEL come from the germline V gene (reference sequence). Trimming took off 1 base at V and 2 bases at J, with 12 bases between the two ends. CDR3 DNA sequence: TGTGCCAGCAGCCAAGGTCCTACAGGGCCCTACGAGCAGTACTTC. Translated: CASSQGPTGPYEQYF.

The chain couples TRBV12-5 to TRBJ2-5; 8 nucleotides align to TRBD1. With 6 bases clipped from V and 5 bases from J, the junction kept 8 bases outside the gene matches. The CDR3 is 14 amino acids. Germline CDR1 and CDR2: LGHNT and FRNRAP. The CDR3 DNA follows: TGTGCTAGTGGCTCCCAGGGGGCAGGGGAGACCCAGTACTTC. It codes for CASGSQGAGETQYF.

As regards this clone: At the DNA level, this CDR3 is encoded by other sequences in the same sample as well. V gene TRBV29-1 combines with J gene TRBJ1-2; 7 bases agree with TRBD1. The germline gives CDR1 SQVTM, CDR2 ANQGSEA. This CDR3 is built from 13 residues. V was pared by 2 bases and J by 4 bases, with 4 bases of the junction left unmatched. CDR3 in amino acids: CSVEPGQSYGYTF. CDR3 coding DNA: TGCAGCGTTGAACCGGGACAGTCCTATGGCTACACCTTC.